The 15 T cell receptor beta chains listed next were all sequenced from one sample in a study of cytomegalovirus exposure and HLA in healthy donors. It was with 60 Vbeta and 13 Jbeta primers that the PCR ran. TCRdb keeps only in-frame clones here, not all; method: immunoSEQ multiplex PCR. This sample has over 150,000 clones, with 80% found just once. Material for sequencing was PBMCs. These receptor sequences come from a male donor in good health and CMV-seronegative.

CDR3 region: CASSPSGGDTQYF. CDR3 nucleotide sequence: TGTGCCAGCAGTCCCTCGGGGGGAGATACGCAGTATTTT. V gene TRBV27 combines with J gene TRBJ2-3; 7 nucleotides align to TRBD2. CDR1 is MNHEY and CDR2 is SMNVEV in the germline V gene (reference sequence). V trimming: 5 bases; J trimming: 5 bases; junction bases outside the gene matches: 4. The CDR3 length is 13 residues.

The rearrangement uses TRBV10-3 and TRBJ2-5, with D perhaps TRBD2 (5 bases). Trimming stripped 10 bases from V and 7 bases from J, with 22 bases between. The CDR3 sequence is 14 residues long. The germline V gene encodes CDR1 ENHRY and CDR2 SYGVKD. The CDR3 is CATGRGERDVTQYF. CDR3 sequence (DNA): TGTGCCACCGGACGGGGAGAACGCGACGTGACCCAGTACTTC.

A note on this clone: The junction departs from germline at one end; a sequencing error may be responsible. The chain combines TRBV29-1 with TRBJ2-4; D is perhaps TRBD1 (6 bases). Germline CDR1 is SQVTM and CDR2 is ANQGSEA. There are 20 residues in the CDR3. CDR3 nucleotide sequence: TGCAGCGTTGAAGATTTGGGGACAAAGGGCCACCTCCTAGCCAAAAACAGTCAGTACTTC. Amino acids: CSVEDLGTKGHLLAKNSQYF. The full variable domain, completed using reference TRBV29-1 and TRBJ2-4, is SAVISQKPSRDICQRGTSLTIQCQVDSQVTMMFWYRQQPGQSLTLIATANQGSEATYESGFVIDKFPISRPNLTFSTLTVSNMSPEDSSIYLCSVEDLGTKGHLLAKNSQYFGAGTRLSVL.

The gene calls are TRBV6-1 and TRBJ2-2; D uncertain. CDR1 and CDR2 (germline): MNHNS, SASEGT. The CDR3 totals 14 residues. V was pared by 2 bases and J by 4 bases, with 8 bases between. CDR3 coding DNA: TGTGCCAGCAGTGAATACCTCAGCACCGGGGAGCTGTTTTTT. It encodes CASSEYLSTGELFF.

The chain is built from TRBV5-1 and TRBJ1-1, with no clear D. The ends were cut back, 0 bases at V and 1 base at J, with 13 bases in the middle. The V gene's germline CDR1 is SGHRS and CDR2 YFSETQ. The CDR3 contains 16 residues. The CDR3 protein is CASSLGRAMGNTEAFF. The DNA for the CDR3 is TGCGCCAGCAGCTTGGGGAGGGCCATGGGGAACACTGAAGCTTTCTTT.

This chain's CDR3 is CASSLAGVHSGNTIYF. For the CDR3, the DNA is TGTGCCAGCAGCTTAGCCGGGGTTCACTCTGGAAACACCATATATTTT. This chain joins TRBV7-2 and TRBJ1-3; D gene unclear. Trimming stripped 0 bases from V and 0 bases from J, with 9 bases between. The CDR3 consists of 16 residues. Germline values: CDR1 SGHTA, CDR2 FQGNSA.

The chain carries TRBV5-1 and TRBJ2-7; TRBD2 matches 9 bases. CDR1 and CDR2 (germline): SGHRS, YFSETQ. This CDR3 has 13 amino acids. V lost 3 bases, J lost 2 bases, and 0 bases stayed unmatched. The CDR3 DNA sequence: TGCGCCAGCAGCTCTAGCGGGGCCTACGAGCAGTACTTC. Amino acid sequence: CASSSSGAYEQYF. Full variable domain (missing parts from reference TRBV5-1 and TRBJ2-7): KAGVTQTPRYLIKTRGQQVTLSCSPISGHRSVSWYQQTPGQGLQFLFEYFSETQRNKGNFPGRFSGRQFSNSRSEMNVSTLELGDSALYLCASSSSGAYEQYFGPGTRLTVT.

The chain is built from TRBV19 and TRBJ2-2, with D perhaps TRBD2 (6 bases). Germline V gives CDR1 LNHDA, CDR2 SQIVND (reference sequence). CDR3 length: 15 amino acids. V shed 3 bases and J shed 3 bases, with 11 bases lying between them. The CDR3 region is CASSIAGSDTGELFF. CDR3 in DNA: TGTGCCAGTAGTATTGCGGGGAGCGACACCGGGGAGCTGTTTTTT.

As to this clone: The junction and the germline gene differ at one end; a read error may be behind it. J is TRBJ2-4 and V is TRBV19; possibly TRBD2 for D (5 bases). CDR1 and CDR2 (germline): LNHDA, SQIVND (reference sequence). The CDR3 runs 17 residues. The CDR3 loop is CASSIPGDPKARNIQYF. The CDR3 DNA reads TGTGCCAGTAGTATTCCCGGGGATCCAAAGGCCAGAAACATTCAGTACTTC.

The CDR3 nucleotides read TGTGCCATCAACCAAAACAGGGGGAGCACTGAAGCTTTCTTT. It specifies CAINQNRGSTEAFF. This chain uses TRBV10-3 with TRBJ1-1, with 8 bases fitting TRBD1. CDR1 is ENHRY and CDR2 is SYGVKD in the germline V gene. The CDR3 loop spans 14 amino acids. Trimming took 7 bases from V and 4 from J; bases not matched to a gene: 8.

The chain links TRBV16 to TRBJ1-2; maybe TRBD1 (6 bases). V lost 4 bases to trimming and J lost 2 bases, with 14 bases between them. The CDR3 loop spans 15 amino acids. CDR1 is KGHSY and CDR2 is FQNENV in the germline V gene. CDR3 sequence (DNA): TGTGCCAGCAGCCTTTCGCGGGGGGGCAACTATGGCTACACCTTC. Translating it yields CASSLSRGGNYGYTF.

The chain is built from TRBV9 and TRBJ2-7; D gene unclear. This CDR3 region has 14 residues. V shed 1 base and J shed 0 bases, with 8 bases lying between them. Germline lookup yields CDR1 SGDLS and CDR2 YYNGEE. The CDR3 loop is CASSVSTPSYEQYF. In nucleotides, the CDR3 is TGTGCCAGCAGCGTATCAACACCCTCCTACGAGCAGTACTTC. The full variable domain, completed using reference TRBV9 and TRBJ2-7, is DSGVTQTPKHLITATGQRVTLRCSPRSGDLSVYWYQQSLDQGLQFLIQYYNGEERAKGNILERFSAQQFPDLHSELNLSSLELGDSALYFCASSVSTPSYEQYFGPGTRLTVT.

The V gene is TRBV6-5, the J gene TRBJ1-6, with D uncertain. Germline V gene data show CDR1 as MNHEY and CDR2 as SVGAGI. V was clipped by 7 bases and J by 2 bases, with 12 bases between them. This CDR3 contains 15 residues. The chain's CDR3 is CASNPSGPYNSPLHF. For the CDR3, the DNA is TGTGCCAGCAACCCGAGTGGTCCCTATAATTCACCCCTCCACTTT.

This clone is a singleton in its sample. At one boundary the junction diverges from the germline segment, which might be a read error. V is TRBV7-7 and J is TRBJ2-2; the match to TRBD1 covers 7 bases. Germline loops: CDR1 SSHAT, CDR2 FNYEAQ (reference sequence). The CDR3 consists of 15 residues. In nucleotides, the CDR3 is TGTGCTAGCAGCTTTGGGACAGCAAACACCGGGGAGCTGTTTTTT. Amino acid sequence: CASSFGTANTGELFF.

CDR3 residues: CASSVGAGYGYTF. The DNA of the CDR3 is TGTGCCAGCAGCGTAGGGGCAGGCTATGGCTACACCTTC. V and J are TRBV9 and TRBJ1-2; D gene uncertain. CDR3 length: 13 residues. The germline V gene has CDR1 SGDLS and CDR2 YYNGEE. Between the trimmed V and J ends, which lost 0 bases and 4 bases, there was a span of 7 bases.